Presented here are 2 T cell receptor beta chains from one specimen sequenced in a study of blood T cells in healthy people across ages. Using a J-beta primer mix together with a sample-barcoded 5' primer, a second PCR was run for roughly 7 to 11 cycles. Each CDR3 protein gets one entry after TCRdb re-called the 5' RACE reads with MiXCR. The sample lists about a million distinct CDR3 sequences, approximately 50% occurring once. The sequenced sample consisted of blood. The receptors stem from a woman aged 60-70 years in good health.

This clonotype was seen a single time. A much larger clone lies one base from this, so it may be a read error. J is TRBJ2-4 and V is TRBV4-1, with TRBD1 identical over 9 bases. CDR1 and CDR2 from the germline V gene are MGHRA and YSYEKL. The CDR3 runs to 16 residues. In DNA form, the CDR3 reads TGCGCCAGCAGCCACAGGGACAGGGAGGGCAAAAACATTCAGTGCTTC. Translated, it gives CASSHRDREGKNIQCF.

The chain couples TRBV27 to TRBJ2-7; D is possibly TRBD1 (5 bases). V was cut by 5 bases and J by 7 bases, with 15 bases left in between. Germline V lookup: CDR1 MNHEY, CDR2 SMNVEV (reference sequence). The CDR3 extends over 13 amino acids. CDR3 DNA sequence: TGTGCCAGCAGTCCCTTGGGGCTCCCGGAGCAGTACTTC. It specifies CASSPLGLPEQYF.